This passage covers 4 T cell receptor beta chains from one sample sequenced in a study of blood T cells in healthy people across ages. A second PCR, run for roughly 6 to 11 cycles, used a sample-barcoded 5' primer plus a J-beta primer mix. MiXCR, run by TCRdb on the 5' RACE reads, gives a single entry per CDR3 protein. The table includes roughly 900,000 distinct CDR3 sequences, about 28% detected once. The sequencing sample was made of blood. The receptors shown here come from a woman aged 80 or older in good health.

This clonotype was picked up a small number of times. The rearrangement uses TRBV28 and TRBJ2-7; TRBD1 matches 10 bases. This CDR3 has 15 residues. Germline CDR1 is MDHEN and CDR2 is SYDVKM. V lost 5 bases, J lost 5 bases, and 9 bases stayed unmatched. The DNA for the CDR3 is TGTGCCAGCAGTCCGCGACAGGGGGCATTCGACGAGCAGTACTTC. Residues: CASSPRQGAFDEQYF.

J is TRBJ2-5 and V is TRBV20-1; D gene uncertain. The V end was cut by 6 bases, the J end by 1 base, with 12 bases between. Looked up from germline, CDR1 is DFQATT and CDR2 is SNEGSKA (reference sequence). This CDR3 is built from 13 residues. The DNA for the CDR3 is TGCAGTGCCCCTATCAGATTCCAAGAGACCCAGTACTTC. It codes for CSAPIRFQETQYF.

This clonotype was recorded many times. The J gene is TRBJ2-7, the V gene TRBV20-1, with D maybe TRBD2 (5 bases). Germline CDR1 is DFQATT and CDR2 is SNEGSKA (reference sequence). Trimming cost V 2 bases and J 1 base, with 12 bases left between them. The CDR3 length is 14 residues. The CDR3 bases are TGCAGTGCTAGACGCGGGTCGGGATCCTACGAGCAGTACTTC. It specifies CSARRGSGSYEQYF.

This clonotype has ten or more counts. This chain connects TRBV6-1 to TRBJ2-3; 12 bases map to TRBD2. The CDR3 length is 16 residues. Germline CDR1 MNHNS, CDR2 SASEGT. Losses at the gene ends were 4 bases for V and 4 bases for J; bases not matched to a gene: 6. The DNA for the CDR3 is TGTGCCAGCAGTGCAGCGACTAGCGGGGGTTCAGATACGCAGTATTTT. Protein: CASSAATSGGSDTQYF.